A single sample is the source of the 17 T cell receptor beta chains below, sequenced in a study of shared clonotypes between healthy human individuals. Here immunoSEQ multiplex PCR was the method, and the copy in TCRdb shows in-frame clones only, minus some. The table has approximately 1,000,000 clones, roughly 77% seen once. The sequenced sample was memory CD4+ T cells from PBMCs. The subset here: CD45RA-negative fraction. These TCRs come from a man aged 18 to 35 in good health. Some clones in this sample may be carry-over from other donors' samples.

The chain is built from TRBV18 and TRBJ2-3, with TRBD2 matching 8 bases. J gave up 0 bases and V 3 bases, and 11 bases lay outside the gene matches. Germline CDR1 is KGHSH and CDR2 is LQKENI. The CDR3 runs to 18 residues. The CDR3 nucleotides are TGTGCCAGCTCACCCCCACTAGCGGCTGTCACTAGCACAGATACGCAGTATTTT. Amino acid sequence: CASSPPLAAVTSTDTQYF. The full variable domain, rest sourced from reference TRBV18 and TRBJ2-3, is NAGVMQNPRHLVRRRGQEARLRCSPMKGHSHVYWYRQLPEEGLKFMVYLQKENIIDESGMPKERFSAEFPKEGPSILRIQQVVRGDSAAYFCASSPPLAAVTSTDTQYFGPGTRLTVL.

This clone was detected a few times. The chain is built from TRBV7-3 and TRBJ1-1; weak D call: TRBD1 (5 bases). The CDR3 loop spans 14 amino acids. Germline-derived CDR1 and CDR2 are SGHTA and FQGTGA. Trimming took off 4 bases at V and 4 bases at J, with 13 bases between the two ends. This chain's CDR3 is CASSSGGVSTEAFF. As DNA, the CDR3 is TGTGCCAGCAGCTCTGGGGGGGTTAGCACTGAAGCTTTCTTT.

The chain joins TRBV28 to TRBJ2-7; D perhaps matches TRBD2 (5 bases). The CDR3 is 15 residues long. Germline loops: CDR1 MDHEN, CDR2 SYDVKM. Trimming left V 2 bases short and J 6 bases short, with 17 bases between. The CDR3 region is CASSLSGVGVSEQYF. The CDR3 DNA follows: TGTGCCAGCAGTTTAAGTGGGGTCGGGGTAAGCGAGCAGTACTTC.

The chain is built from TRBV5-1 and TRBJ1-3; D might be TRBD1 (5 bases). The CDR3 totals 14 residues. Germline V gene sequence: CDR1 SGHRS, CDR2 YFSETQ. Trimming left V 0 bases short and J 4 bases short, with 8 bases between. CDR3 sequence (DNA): TGCGCCAGCAGCTTGGAGGGGCAGGGAAACACCATATATTTT. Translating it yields CASSLEGQGNTIYF.

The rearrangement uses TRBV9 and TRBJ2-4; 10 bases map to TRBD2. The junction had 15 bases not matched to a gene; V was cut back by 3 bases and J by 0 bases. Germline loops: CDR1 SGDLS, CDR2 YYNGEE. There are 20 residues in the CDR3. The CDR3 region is CASSAYVGLAGEIAKNIQYF. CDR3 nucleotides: TGTGCCAGCAGCGCCTACGTCGGGCTAGCGGGGGAAATAGCCAAAAACATTCAGTACTTC.

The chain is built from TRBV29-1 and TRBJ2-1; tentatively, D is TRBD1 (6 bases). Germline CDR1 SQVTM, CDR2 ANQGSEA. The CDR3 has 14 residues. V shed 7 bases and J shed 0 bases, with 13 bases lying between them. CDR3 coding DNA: TGCAGCGGCATCACAGGGAGCTCCTACAATGAGCAGTTCTTC. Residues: CSGITGSSYNEQFF.

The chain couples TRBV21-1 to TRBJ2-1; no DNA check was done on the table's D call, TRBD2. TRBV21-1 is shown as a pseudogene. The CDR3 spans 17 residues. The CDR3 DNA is TGTGCCAGCAGCAACAGGGAGGGATCAGGTTCCTACAATGAGCAGTTCTTC. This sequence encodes CASSNREGSGSYNEQFF.

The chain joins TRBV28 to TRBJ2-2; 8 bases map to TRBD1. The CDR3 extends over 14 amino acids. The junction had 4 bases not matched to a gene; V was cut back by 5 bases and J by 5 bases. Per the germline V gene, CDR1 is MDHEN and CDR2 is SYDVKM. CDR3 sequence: CASSNTGGTGELFF. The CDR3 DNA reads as TGTGCCAGCAGTAACACAGGGGGGACCGGGGAGCTGTTTTTT.

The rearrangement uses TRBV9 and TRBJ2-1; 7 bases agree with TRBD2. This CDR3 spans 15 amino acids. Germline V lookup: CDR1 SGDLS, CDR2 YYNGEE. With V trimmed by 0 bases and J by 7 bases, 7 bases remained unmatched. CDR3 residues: CASSVVSGPGNEQFF. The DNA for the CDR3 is TGTGCCAGCAGCGTAGTTAGCGGGCCTGGGAATGAGCAGTTCTTC.

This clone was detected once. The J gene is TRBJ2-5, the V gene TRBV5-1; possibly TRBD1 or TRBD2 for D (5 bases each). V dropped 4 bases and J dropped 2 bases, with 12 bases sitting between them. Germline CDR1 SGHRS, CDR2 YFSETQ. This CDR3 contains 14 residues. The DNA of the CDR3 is TGCGCCAGCAGCGTCGGGACCATTCAAGAGACCCAGTACTTC. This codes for CASSVGTIQETQYF.

The DNA of the CDR3 is TGCGCCAGCAGCTTGGTAGCAGGGGTGACTCAAGAGACCCAGTACTTC. Translated, it gives CASSLVAGVTQETQYF. This rearrangement joins TRBV5-1 to TRBJ2-5, with D perhaps matching TRBD1 (6 bases). CDR3 length equals 16 residues. Germline V CDR1 and CDR2: SGHRS, YFSETQ. V lost 0 bases, J lost 2 bases, and 14 bases lay in between.

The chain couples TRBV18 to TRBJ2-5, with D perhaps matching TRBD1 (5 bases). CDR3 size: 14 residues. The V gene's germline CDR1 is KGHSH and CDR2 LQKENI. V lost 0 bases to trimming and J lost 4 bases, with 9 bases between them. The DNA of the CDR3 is TGTGCCAGCTCACCACCTCCAGGGTCAGAGACCCAGTACTTC. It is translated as CASSPPPGSETQYF.

CDR3 residues: CASSLQGIYNEQFF. CDR3 bases: TGCGCCAGCAGCTTGCAGGGGATCTACAATGAGCAGTTCTTC. The chain joins TRBV5-1 to TRBJ2-1; weak D call: TRBD1 (6 bases). CDR3 length: 14 amino acids. V was trimmed by 1 base and J by 3 bases, leaving 8 bases between them. Looked up from germline, CDR1 is SGHRS and CDR2 is YFSETQ.

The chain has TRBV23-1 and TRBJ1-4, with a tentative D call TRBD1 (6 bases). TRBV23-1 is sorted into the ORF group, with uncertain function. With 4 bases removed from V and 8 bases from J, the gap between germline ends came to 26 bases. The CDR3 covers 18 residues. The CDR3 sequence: CASSRQSPLGGLREKLFF. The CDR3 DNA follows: TGCGCCAGCAGTCGCCAATCCCCCCTGGGGGGCCTTAGGGAAAAACTGTTTTTT.

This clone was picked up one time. The CDR3 reads CASSLISGTVNTEAFF. The CDR3 coding sequence is TGCGCCAGCAGCTTGATATCAGGGACAGTGAACACTGAAGCTTTCTTT. The chain employs TRBV5-1 and TRBJ1-1, with 7 bases that match TRBD1. J was trimmed by 0 bases and V by 1 base; bases with no gene match: 6. The CDR3 contains 16 residues. Per germline, CDR1 SGHRS and CDR2 YFSETQ.

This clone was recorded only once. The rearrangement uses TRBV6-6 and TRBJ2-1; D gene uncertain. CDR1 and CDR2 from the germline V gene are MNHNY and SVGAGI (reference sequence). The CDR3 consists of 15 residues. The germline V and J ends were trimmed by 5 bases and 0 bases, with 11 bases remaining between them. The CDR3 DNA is TGTGCCAGCAGTATGGGCAGGAGCTCCTACAATGAGCAGTTCTTC. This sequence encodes CASSMGRSSYNEQFF.

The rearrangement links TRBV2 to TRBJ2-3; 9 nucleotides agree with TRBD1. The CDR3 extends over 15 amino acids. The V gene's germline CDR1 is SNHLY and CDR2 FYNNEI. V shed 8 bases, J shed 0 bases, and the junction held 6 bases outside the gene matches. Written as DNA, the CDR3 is TGTGCCAGCCGCTCAGGACAGGGGAGCACAGATACGCAGTATTTT. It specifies CASRSGQGSTDTQYF.